The following is a TCR beta chain sequence with its context. The sample comes from a study of cytomegalovirus exposure and HLA in healthy donors. Overall study context: Researchers previously reported finding 90 million to 130 million unique TCR beta sequences from approximately 190 million T cells. The study's early data release held roughly 91 million unique TCRs from HLA-typed donors.

PCR used 60 Vbeta primers and 13 Jbeta primers. Clones were read by immunoSEQ multiplex PCR, and TCRdb kept only the in-frame ones, dropping some. The sample consists of roughly 120,000 clones, about three quarters of them appearing once. The V gene lost 1 base and the J gene lost 4 bases, with 11 bases spanning the gap. The germline CDR1 and CDR2 sequences are LNHNV and YYDKDF (reference sequence). This CDR3 comprises 15 residues. The TCR comes from a man in his fifties in good health and CMV-seronegative. This chain links TRBV15 with TRBJ1-3, with D unresolved. Sequencing input: PBMCs. In nucleotides, the CDR3 is TGTGCCACCAGCAGAGGGAGGGTAGGAGGAAACACCATATATTTT. Protein sequence: CATSRGRVGGNTIYF.